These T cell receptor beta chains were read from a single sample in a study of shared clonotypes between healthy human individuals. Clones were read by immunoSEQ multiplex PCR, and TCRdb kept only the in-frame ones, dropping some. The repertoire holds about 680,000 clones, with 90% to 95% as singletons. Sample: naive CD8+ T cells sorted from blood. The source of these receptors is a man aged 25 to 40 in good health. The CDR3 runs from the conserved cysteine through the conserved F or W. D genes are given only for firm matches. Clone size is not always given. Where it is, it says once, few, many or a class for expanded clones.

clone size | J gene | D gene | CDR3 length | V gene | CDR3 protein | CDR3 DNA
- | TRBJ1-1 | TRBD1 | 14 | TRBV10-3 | CAISEPGQIAEAFF | TGTGCCATCAGTGAGCCGGGACAGATTGCTGAAGCTTTCTTT
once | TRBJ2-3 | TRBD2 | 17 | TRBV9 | CASSPLYSGRPTDTQYF | TGTGCCAGCAGCCCCCTTTATAGCGGGAGACCTACAGATACGCAGTATTTT
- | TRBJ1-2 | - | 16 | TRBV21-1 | CASSKKETGKGNGYTF | TGTGCCAGCAGCAAAAAGGAGACAGGGAAAGGTAACGGCTACACCTTC
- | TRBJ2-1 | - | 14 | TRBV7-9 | CASSLGRAYNEQFF | TGTGCCAGCAGCTTAGGTCGGGCCTACAATGAGCAGTTCTTC
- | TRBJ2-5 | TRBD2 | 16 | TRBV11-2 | CASSLEGLAGASTQYF | TGTGCCAGCAGCTTAGAGGGACTAGCGGGAGCATCGACCCAGTACTTC
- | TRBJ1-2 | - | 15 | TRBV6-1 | CASRRPGDIYYGYTF | TGTGCCAGCAGAAGGCCGGGTGACATATACTATGGCTACACCTTC
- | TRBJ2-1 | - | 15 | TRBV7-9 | CASSFVTDSYNEQFF | TGTGCCAGCAGCTTTGTGACAGACTCCTACAATGAGCAGTTCTTC
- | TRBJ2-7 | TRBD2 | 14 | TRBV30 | CAWSRLAAPYEQYF | TGTGCCTGGAGTCGGCTAGCGGCCCCCTACGAGCAGTACTTC
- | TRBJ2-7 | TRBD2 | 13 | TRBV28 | CASSWTSVFEQYF | TGTGCCAGCAGTTGGACTAGCGTATTCGAGCAGTACTTC
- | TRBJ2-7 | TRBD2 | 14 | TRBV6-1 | CASSGIAGAGEQYF | TGTGCCAGCAGTGGAATAGCGGGAGCTGGTGAGCAGTACTTC
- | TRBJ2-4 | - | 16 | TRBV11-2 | CASSFTAVKGGDIQYF | TGTGCCAGCAGCTTCACGGCGGTAAAAGGGGGTGACATTCAGTACTTC
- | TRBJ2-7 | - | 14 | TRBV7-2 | CASSPADLPYEQYF | TGTGCCAGCAGCCCCGCCGATCTTCCCTACGAGCAGTACTTC
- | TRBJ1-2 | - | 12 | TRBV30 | CVTTGDNYGYTF | TGTGTTACGACGGGGGACAACTATGGCTACACCTTC
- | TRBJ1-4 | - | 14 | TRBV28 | CASSPIDQNEKLFF | TGTGCCAGTAGTCCGATCGACCAGAATGAAAAACTGTTTTTT
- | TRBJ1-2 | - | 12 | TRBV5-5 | CASSSPPQGFTF | TGTGCCAGCAGCTCGCCCCCACAGGGATTCACCTTC
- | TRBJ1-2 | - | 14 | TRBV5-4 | CASRHWGASYGYTF | TGTGCCAGCCGCCATTGGGGGGCAAGTTATGGCTACACCTTC
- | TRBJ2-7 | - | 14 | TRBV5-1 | CASSLGYDTYEQYF | TGCGCCAGCAGCTTGGGATACGACACCTACGAGCAGTACTTC
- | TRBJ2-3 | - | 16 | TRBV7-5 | CVRPRPGQGLTDTQYF | TGTGTCAGGCCACGTCCGGGACAGGGCCTCACAGATACGCAGTATTTT
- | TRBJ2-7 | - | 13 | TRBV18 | CASSPPESYEQYF | TGTGCCAGCTCACCACCTGAGTCCTACGAGCAGTACTTC
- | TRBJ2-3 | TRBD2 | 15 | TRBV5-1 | CASGLLAGGSDTQYF | TGCGCCAGCGGCCTACTAGCGGGAGGGTCAGATACGCAGTATTTT
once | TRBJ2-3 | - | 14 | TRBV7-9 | CASTPRLDPDTQYF | TGTGCCAGCACCCCCCGTCTGGATCCCGATACGCAGTATTTT
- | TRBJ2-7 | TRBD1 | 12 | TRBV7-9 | CASSWTGREQYF | TGTGCCAGCAGCTGGACAGGGAGAGAGCAGTACTTC
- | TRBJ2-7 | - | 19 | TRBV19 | CASSRETRDIWDARDEQYF | TGTGCCAGTAGTAGAGAAACAAGGGACATTTGGGACGCCCGTGACGAGCAGTACTTC
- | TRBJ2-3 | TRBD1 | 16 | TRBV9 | CASSAPAGGLADTQYF | TGTGCCAGCAGCGCACCCGCAGGGGGCTTAGCAGATACGCAGTATTTT
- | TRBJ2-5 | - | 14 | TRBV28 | CASSSRMSQETQYF | TGTGCCAGCAGTTCCCGGATGAGCCAAGAGACCCAGTACTTC
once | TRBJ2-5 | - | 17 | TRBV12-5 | CASAHPPPSMIQETQYF | TGTGCTAGTGCCCACCCTCCCCCTAGTATGATCCAGGAGACCCAGTACTTC
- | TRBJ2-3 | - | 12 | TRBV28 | CASTVALDTQYF | TGTGCCAGCACTGTAGCCCTCGATACGCAGTATTTT
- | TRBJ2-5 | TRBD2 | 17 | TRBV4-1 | CASSPGLAGGGQETQYF | TGCGCCAGCAGCCCGGGACTAGCGGGAGGAGGCCAAGAGACCCAGTACTTC
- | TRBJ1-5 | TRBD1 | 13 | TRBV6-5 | CASNQGAGQPQHF | TGTGCCAGCAACCAGGGGGCAGGGCAGCCCCAGCATTTT
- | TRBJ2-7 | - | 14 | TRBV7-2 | CASSLVVSSYEQYF | TGTGCCAGCAGCTTAGTGGTTAGCAGCTACGAGCAGTACTTC
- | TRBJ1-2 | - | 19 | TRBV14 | CASSQDLLQGMSVDYGYTF | TGTGCCAGCAGCCAAGATCTTTTACAGGGAATGTCGGTCGACTATGGCTACACCTTC